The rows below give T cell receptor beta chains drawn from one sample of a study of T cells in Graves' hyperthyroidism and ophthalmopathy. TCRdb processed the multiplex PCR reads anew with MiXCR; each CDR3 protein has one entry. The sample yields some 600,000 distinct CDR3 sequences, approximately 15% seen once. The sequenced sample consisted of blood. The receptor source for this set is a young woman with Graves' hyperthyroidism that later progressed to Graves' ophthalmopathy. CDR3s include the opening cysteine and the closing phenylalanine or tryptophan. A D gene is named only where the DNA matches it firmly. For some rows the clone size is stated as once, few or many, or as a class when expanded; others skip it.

CDR3 protein: CASSLAHLTEAFF; CDR3 DNA: TGTGCCAGCAGCTTAGCGCATCTCACTGAAGCTTTCTTT; clone size: many; D gene: -; V gene: TRBV7-2; J gene: TRBJ1-1
CDR3 protein: CASSLGTANEQFF; CDR3 DNA: TGTGCCAGCAGCTTAGGGACAGCAAATGAGCAGTTCTTC; clone size: -; D gene: TRBD1; V gene: TRBV12-3/TRBV12-4; J gene: TRBJ2-1
CDR3 protein: CSANRAFTDTQYF; CDR3 DNA: TGCAGTGCTAACAGGGCTTTCACAGATACGCAGTATTTT; clone size: few; D gene: -; V gene: TRBV20-1; J gene: TRBJ2-3
CDR3 protein: CASSQGLSDEGYTF; CDR3 DNA: TGTGCCAGCAGCCAAGGACTATCTGATGAGGGCTACACCTTC; clone size: many; D gene: -; V gene: TRBV14; J gene: TRBJ1-2
CDR3 protein: CASSSILGEQFF; CDR3 DNA: TGTGCCAGCAGCTCGATATTGGGTGAGCAGTTCTTC; clone size: many; D gene: -; V gene: TRBV7-2; J gene: TRBJ2-1
CDR3 protein: CASSLGIYSNQPQHF; CDR3 DNA: TGTGCCAGCAGCCTAGGGATATATAGCAATCAGCCCCAGCATTTT; clone size: many; D gene: -; V gene: TRBV3-1; J gene: TRBJ1-5
CDR3 protein: CASSQVVRWNTEAFF; CDR3 DNA: TGCGCCAGCAGCCAAGTGGTCAGGTGGAACACTGAAGCTTTCTTT; clone size: -; D gene: -; V gene: TRBV4-1; J gene: TRBJ1-1
CDR3 protein: CATSGSRYTQYF; CDR3 DNA: TGTGCCACCAGTGGTTCTAGGTATACGCAGTATTTT; clone size: many; D gene: -; V gene: TRBV24-1; J gene: TRBJ2-3
CDR3 protein: CASSPPNRDRYMNTEAFF; CDR3 DNA: TGCGCCAGCAGCCCTCCAAACCGGGACAGATACATGAACACTGAAGCTTTCTTT; clone size: -; D gene: TRBD1; V gene: TRBV5-1; J gene: TRBJ1-1
CDR3 protein: CASKYSGRDTGELFF; CDR3 DNA: TGTGCCAGCAAATATAGCGGGAGGGACACCGGGGAGCTGTTTTTT; clone size: many; D gene: TRBD2; V gene: TRBV7-2; J gene: TRBJ2-2
CDR3 protein: CASSQDLYGDRGPTNYGYTF; CDR3 DNA: TGTGCCAGCAGCCAAGATCTCTACGGGGACAGGGGGCCCACTAACTATGGCTACACCTTC; clone size: many; D gene: TRBD1; V gene: TRBV3-1; J gene: TRBJ1-2
CDR3 protein: CASSSQGKAYEQYF; CDR3 DNA: TGTGCCAGCAGCTCACAGGGGAAGGCTTACGAGCAGTACTTC; clone size: many; D gene: TRBD1; V gene: TRBV5-5; J gene: TRBJ2-7
CDR3 protein: CASSQVQGEVGPQHF; CDR3 DNA: TGCGCCAGCAGCCAAGTGCAAGGGGAAGTGGGGCCCCAGCATTTT; clone size: few; D gene: -; V gene: TRBV4-1; J gene: TRBJ1-5
CDR3 protein: CASSETSTDTQYF; CDR3 DNA: TGTGCCAGCAGTGAAACTAGCACAGATACGCAGTATTTT; clone size: many; D gene: -; V gene: TRBV2; J gene: TRBJ2-3
CDR3 protein: CASSLSGGRNGYTF; CDR3 DNA: TGTGCCAGCAGTTTATCGGGGGGACGGAATGGCTACACCTTC; clone size: many; D gene: -; V gene: TRBV27; J gene: TRBJ1-2
CDR3 protein: CSVSPRLNTEAFF; CDR3 DNA: TGCAGCGTCTCCCCCCGCCTGAACACTGAAGCTTTCTTT; clone size: many; D gene: -; V gene: TRBV29-1; J gene: TRBJ1-1
CDR3 protein: CASGPSGTGPMNTEAFF; CDR3 DNA: TGTGCCAGCGGGCCGTCCGGGACAGGACCAATGAACACTGAAGCTTTCTTT; clone size: many; D gene: TRBD1; V gene: TRBV11-2; J gene: TRBJ1-1
CDR3 protein: CASSYPDGELFF; CDR3 DNA: TGTGCCAGCAGTTACCCCGACGGGGAGCTGTTTTTT; clone size: -; D gene: -; V gene: TRBV6-5; J gene: TRBJ2-2
CDR3 protein: CASSQEGTSGYEQYF; CDR3 DNA: TGCGCCAGCAGCCAAGAAGGGACTAGCGGATACGAGCAGTACTTC; clone size: few; D gene: TRBD2; V gene: TRBV4-1; J gene: TRBJ2-7
CDR3 protein: CSARAMGGRRYNEQFF; CDR3 DNA: TGCAGTGCTAGAGCAATGGGCGGGAGACGCTACAATGAGCAGTTCTTC; clone size: many; D gene: TRBD2; V gene: TRBV20-1; J gene: TRBJ2-1